Below are 8 T cell receptor beta chains sequenced from a single sample in a study of T cells in women clearing cervical HPV infection. Using immunoSEQ multiplex PCR, the repertoire was profiled, and TCRdb retains in-frame clones only, with some absent. The sample table sets out more than 15,000 clones. The sample consisted of blood buffy coat. These receptors were collected from a woman aged 18 to 75 with a cervical HPV16 infection that either progressed to CIN3+ or cleared (not recorded which).

A word on this clone: The read ends 3 residues shy of where the CDR3 ends; the end is completed using the germline J gene. V is TRBV30 and J is TRBJ1-4, with a possible D match to TRBD1 (5 bases). Germline values: CDR1 GTSNPN, CDR2 SVGIG (reference sequence). Trimming shortened V by 0 bases and J by 0 bases, and 14 bases separated the two germline ends. The CDR3 is 17 amino acids. The CDR3 spells CAWSVLPPRATNEKLFF. Incomplete CDR3 DNA: TGTGCCTGGAGTGTTCTACCCCCCAGGGCAACTAATGAAAAA.

With respect to this clone: The read gets to within 3 residues of the CDR3 end, and the germline J gene fills in the rest. The chain combines TRBV6-2 or TRBV6-3 with TRBJ1-1; 11 bases align to TRBD1. In germline, CDR1 is MNHEY, CDR2 SVGEGT. CDR3 length equals 15 residues. CDR3 sequence: CASSPVRDRGIVAFF. The sequenced CDR3 bases are TGTGCCAGCAGTCCAGTCCGGGACAGGGGGATCGTA.

Points on this clone: The CDR3 is cut off 3 residues early in the read; its end comes from the germline J gene. The rearrangement links TRBV12-5 to TRBJ2-3; perhaps TRBD1 as D (6 bases). Germline CDR1 and CDR2: LGHNT and FRNRAP. Trimming left V 3 bases short and J 4 bases short, with 23 bases between. This CDR3 has 18 residues. CDR3 protein: CASGFRRDRNGPADTQYF. CDR3 bases read: TGTGCTAGTGGTTTCCGCCGAGACAGGAATGGTCCGGCAGATACG.

With regard to this clone: The read finishes 3 residues shy of the CDR3 end, and the germline J gene is used to complete it. This rearrangement joins TRBV6-1 to TRBJ2-7, with D possibly being TRBD1 (6 bases). Trimming left V 1 base short and J 3 bases short, with 13 bases between. The CDR3 is made up of 15 amino acids. Germline CDR1 is MNHNS and CDR2 is SASEGT. The sequenced CDR3 bases are TGTGCCAGCAGTGAAGGCACAGGGACACTCTACGAG. Its protein is CASSEGTGTLYE. In full, the CDR3 reads CASSEGTGTLYEQYF.

On this clone: Read sequence stops 3 residues before the CDR3 end, and the germline J gene provides the missing end. The J gene is TRBJ2-5, the V gene TRBV20-1; TRBD2 matches at 11 bases. V was pared by 3 bases and J by 0 bases, with 3 bases of the junction left unmatched. This CDR3 is 15 amino acids long. Germline lookup yields CDR1 DFQATT and CDR2 SNEGSKA (reference sequence). CDR3 DNA (partial): TGCAGTGCTAGTCCTAGCGGGGGGTACCAAGAGACC. Its protein product is CSASPSGGYQET. The complete CDR3 sequence is CSASPSGGYQETQYF.

A word on this clone: The read halts 3 residues ahead of the CDR3 end, with the missing end drawn from the germline J gene. The chain employs TRBV7-9 and TRBJ2-3, with TRBD1 matching 10 bases. Germline CDR1 is SEHNR and CDR2 is FQNEAQ (reference sequence). The CDR3 spans 15 residues. The CDR3 bases that were read are TGTGCCAGCAATCCGGGACAGGGGATATGGGAGGCG. Its translation is CASNPGQGIWEA. The whole CDR3 is CASNPGQGIWEAQYF.

A word on this clone: The read terminates 3 residues ahead of where the CDR3 ends, so the germline J gene completes it. This rearrangement joins TRBV5-4 to TRBJ2-2, with a tentative D call TRBD1 (5 bases). The CDR3 runs 16 residues. Germline V gene lookup returns CDR1 SGHNT and CDR2 YYREEE (reference sequence). Trimming stripped 2 bases from V and 6 bases from J, with 17 bases between. The CDR3 DNA, read in part, is TGTGCCAGCAGCTTCGGGTTGGGGCGGATCCCCGGGGAG. As protein: CASSFGLGRIPGE. The full CDR3 protein is CASSFGLGRIPGELFF. The whole variable domain, filled in from reference TRBV5-4 and TRBJ2-2, reads ETGVTQSPTHLIKTRGQQVTLRCSSQSGHNTVSWYQQALGQGPQFIFQYYREEENGRGNFPPRFSGLQFPNYSSELNVNALELDDSALYLCASSFGLGRIPGELFFGEGSRLTVL.

CDR3 residues: CASTATGQVNQPQHF. The CDR3 DNA, read in part, is TGTGCCAGCACTGCGACGGGACAGGTCAATCAGCCC. V gene TRBV2 combines with J gene TRBJ1-5; 8 nucleotides align to TRBD1. The CDR3 end lies 3 residues beyond the end of the read and is filled in from the germline J gene. Germline V gene sequence: CDR1 SNHLY, CDR2 FYNNEI. This CDR3 is built from 15 residues. J lost 3 bases, V lost 7 bases, and 8 bases had no gene match. The whole variable domain, remainder taken from reference TRBV2 and TRBJ1-5, is EPEVTQTPSHQVTQMGQEVILRCVPISNHLYFYWYRQILGQKVEFLVSFYNNEISEKSEIFDDQFSVERPDGSNFTLKIRSTKLEDSAMYFCASTATGQVNQPQHFGDGTRLSIL.